This TCR beta chain was sequenced in a study of blood T cell repertoires in COVID-19. The data were produced by immunoSEQ multiplex PCR, yet TCRdb's version contains in-frame clones alone and is incomplete. In the table there are 200,000 to 250,000 clones, 65% to 90% of which are singletons. CDR3 size: 12 residues. The V gene lost 6 bases and the J gene lost 3 bases, with 8 bases spanning the gap. The sequenced sample consisted of peripheral blood. This receptor was identified in a woman in her seventies with COVID-19, enrolled during active disease. This chain links TRBV12-3 or TRBV12-4 with TRBJ1-1; tentative D call: TRBD1 (5 bases). CDR3 loop: CASRGGYTEAFF. Here the CDR3 DNA reads TGTGCCAGCAGGGGGGGTTACACTGAAGCTTTCTTT.